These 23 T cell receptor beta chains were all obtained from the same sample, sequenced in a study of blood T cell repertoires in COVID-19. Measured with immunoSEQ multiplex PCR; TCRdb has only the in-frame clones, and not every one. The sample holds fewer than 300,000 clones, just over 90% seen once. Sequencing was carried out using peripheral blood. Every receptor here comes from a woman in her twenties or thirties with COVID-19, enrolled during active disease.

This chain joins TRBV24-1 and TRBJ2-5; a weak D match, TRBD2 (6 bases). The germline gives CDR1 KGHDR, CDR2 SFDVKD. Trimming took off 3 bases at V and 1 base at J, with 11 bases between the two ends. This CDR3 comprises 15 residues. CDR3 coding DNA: TGTGCCACCAGTGATCCGGGAGCCGTCCAAGAGACCCAGTACTTC. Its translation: CATSDPGAVQETQYF.

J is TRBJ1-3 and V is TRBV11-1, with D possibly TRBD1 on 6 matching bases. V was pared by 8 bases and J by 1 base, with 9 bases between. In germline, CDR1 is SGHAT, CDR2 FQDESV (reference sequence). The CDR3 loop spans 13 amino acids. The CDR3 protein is CASGQQSGNTIYF. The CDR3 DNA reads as TGTGCCAGCGGACAGCAGTCTGGAAACACCATATATTTT.

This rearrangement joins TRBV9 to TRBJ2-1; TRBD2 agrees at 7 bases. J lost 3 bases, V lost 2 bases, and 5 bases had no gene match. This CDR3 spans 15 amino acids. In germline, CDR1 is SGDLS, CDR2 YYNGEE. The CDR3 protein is CASSVGEGNYNEQFF. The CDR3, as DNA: TGTGCCAGCAGCGTGGGGGAGGGGAACTACAATGAGCAGTTCTTC.

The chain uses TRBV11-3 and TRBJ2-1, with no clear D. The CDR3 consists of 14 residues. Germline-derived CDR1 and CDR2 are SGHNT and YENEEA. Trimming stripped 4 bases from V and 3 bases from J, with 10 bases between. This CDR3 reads CASSSRSFYNEQFF. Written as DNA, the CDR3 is TGTGCCAGCAGCTCGCGAAGCTTCTACAATGAGCAGTTCTTC.

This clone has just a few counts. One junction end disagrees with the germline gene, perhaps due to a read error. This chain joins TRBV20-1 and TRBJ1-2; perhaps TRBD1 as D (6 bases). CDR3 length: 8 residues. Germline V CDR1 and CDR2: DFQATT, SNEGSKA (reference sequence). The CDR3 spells CSAEQGPF. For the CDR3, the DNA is TGCAGTGCTGAACAGGGACCCTTC.

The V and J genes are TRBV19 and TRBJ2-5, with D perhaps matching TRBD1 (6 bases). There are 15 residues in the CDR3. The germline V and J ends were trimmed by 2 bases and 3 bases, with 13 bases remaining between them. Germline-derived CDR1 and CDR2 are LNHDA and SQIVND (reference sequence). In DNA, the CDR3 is TGTGCCAGTAGTATACATGGCGCAGGGGAAGAGACCCAGTACTTC. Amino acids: CASSIHGAGEETQYF. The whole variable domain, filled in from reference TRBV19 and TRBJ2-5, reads DGGITQSPKYLFRKEGQNVTLSCEQNLNHDAMYWYRQDPGQGLRLIYYSQIVNDFQKGDIAEGYSVSREKKESFPLTVTSAQKNPTAFYLCASSIHGAGEETQYFGPGTRLLVL.

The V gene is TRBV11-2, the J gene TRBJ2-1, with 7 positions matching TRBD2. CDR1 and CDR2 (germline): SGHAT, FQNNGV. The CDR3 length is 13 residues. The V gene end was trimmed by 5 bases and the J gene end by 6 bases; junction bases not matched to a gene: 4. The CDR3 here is CASSPGTTNEQFF. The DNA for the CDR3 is TGTGCCAGCAGCCCGGGGACTACCAATGAGCAGTTCTTC. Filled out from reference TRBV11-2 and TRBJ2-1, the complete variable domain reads EAGVAQSPRYKIIEKRQSVAFWCNPISGHATLYWYQQILGQGPKLLIQFQNNGVVDDSQLPKDRFSAERLKGVDSTLKIQPAKLEDSAVYLCASSPGTTNEQFFGPGTRLTVL.

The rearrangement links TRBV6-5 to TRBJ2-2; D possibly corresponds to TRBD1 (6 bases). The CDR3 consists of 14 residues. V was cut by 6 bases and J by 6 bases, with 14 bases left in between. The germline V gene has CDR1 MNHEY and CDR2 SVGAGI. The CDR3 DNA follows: TGTGCCAGCAGCGATACAGGGCGGGCCGGGGAGCTGTTTTTT. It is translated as CASSDTGRAGELFF.

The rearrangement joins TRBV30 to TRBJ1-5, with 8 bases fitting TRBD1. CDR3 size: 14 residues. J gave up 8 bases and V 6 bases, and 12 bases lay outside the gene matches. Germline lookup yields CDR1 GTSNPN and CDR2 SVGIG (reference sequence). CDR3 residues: CACDQGALGKPQHF. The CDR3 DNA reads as TGTGCCTGTGACCAGGGGGCGTTAGGAAAGCCCCAGCATTTT.

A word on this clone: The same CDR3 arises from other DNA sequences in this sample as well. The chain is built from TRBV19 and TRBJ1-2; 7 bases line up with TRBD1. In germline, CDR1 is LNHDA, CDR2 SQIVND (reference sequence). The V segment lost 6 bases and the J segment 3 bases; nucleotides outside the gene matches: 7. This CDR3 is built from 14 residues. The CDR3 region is CASSGQASDYGYTF. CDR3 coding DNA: TGTGCCAGTAGCGGACAGGCCTCCGACTATGGCTACACCTTC.

CDR3 protein: CAWSWDRGREKLFF. CDR3 coding DNA: TGTGCCTGGAGTTGGGACAGGGGGCGCGAAAAACTGTTTTTT. The chain couples TRBV30 to TRBJ1-4, with 12 bases aligning to TRBD1. Germline V CDR1 and CDR2: GTSNPN, SVGIG (reference sequence). The CDR3 covers 14 residues. Germline trimming cut 2 bases from V and 8 bases from J; bases unmatched to any gene: 3.

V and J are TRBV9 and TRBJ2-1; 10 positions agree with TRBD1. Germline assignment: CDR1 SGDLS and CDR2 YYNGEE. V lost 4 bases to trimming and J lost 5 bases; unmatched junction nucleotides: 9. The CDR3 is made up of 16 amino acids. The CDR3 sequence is CASSFLPGQGDNEQFF. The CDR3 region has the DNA TGTGCCAGCAGCTTCCTCCCCGGACAGGGGGACAATGAGCAGTTCTTC.

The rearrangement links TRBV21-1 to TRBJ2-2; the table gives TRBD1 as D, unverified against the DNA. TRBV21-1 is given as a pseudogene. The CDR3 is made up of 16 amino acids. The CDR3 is CASGTDRAEGTGELFF. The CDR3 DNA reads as TGTGCCAGCGGGACCGACAGGGCAGAGGGCACCGGGGAGCTGTTTTTT.

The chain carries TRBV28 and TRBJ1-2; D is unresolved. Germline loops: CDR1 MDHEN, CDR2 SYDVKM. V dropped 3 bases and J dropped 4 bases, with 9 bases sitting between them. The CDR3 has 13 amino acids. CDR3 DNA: TGTGCCAGCAGTTTCGGTGTAGCCTATGGCTACACCTTC. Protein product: CASSFGVAYGYTF.

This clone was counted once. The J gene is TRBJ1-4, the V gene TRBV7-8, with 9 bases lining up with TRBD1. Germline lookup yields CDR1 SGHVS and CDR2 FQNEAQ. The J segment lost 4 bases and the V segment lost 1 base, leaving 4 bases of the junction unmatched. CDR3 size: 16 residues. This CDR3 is CASSLVGTGSNEKLFF. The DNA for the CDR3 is TGTGCCAGCAGCTTAGTGGGGACAGGGAGTAATGAAAAACTGTTTTTT.

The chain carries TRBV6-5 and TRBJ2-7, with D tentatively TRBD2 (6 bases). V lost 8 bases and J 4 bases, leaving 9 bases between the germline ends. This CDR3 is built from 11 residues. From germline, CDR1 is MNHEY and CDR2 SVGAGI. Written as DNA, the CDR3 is TGTGCCAGCGTTCGGGAGTACGAGCAGTACTTC. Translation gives CASVREYEQYF.

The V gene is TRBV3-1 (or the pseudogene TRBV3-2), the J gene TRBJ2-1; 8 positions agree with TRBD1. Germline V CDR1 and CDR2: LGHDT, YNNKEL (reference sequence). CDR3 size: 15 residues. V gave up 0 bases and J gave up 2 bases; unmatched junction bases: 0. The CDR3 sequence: CASSQDRGPYNEQFF. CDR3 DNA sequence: TGTGCCAGCAGCCAAGACAGGGGGCCCTACAATGAGCAGTTCTTC.

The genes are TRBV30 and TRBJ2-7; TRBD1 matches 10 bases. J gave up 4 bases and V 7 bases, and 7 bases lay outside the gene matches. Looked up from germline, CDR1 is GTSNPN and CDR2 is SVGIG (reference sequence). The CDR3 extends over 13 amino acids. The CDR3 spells CASTGGDRYEQYF. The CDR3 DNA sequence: TGTGCCTCGACAGGGGGCGATCGGTACGAGCAGTACTTC.

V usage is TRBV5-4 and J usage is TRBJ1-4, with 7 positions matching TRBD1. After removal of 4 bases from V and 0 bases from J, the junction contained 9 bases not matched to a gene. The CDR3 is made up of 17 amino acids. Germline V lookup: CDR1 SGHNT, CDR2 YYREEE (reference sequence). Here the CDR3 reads CASSRQGLTSTNEKLFF. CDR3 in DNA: TGTGCCAGCAGCCGACAGGGCCTCACTTCAACTAATGAAAAACTGTTTTTT.

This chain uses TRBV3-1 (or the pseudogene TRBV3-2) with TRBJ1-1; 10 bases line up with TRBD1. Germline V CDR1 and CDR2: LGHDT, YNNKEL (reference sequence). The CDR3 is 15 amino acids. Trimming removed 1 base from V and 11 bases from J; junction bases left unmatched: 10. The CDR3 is CASSQAVPGQGRAFF. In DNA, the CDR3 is TGTGCCAGCAGCCAAGCCGTCCCGGGACAGGGGCGGGCTTTCTTT.

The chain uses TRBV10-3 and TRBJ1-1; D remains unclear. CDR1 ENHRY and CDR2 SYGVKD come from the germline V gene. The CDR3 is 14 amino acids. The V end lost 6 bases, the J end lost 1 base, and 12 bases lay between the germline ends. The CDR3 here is CAIRGLRENTEAFF. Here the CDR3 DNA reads TGTGCCATCAGAGGACTGCGGGAGAACACTGAAGCTTTCTTT.

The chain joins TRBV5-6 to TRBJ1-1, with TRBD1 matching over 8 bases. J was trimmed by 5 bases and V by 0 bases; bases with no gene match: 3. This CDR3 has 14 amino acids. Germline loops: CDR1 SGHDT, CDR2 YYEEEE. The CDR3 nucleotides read TGTGCCAGCAGCTTGGGGACAGGGTTAACTGAAGCTTTCTTT. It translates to CASSLGTGLTEAFF.

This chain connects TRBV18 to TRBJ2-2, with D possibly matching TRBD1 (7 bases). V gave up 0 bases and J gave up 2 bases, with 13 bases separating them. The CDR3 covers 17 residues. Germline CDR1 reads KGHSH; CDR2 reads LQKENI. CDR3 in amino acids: CASSPPDRRGNTGELFF. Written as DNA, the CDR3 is TGTGCCAGCTCACCACCGGACAGGAGGGGTAACACCGGGGAGCTGTTTTTT.